This passage covers 5 T cell receptor beta chains from one sample sequenced in a study of shared clonotypes between healthy human individuals. Method: immunoSEQ multiplex PCR; TCRdb's copy keeps in-frame clones and lacks some. The table records hundreds of thousands of clones, 90% to 98% of them present only once. Terminally differentiated effector memory CD45RA+ cells were left out of the naive CD8 fraction, which was CD45RO-negative and positively selected for CCR7. Sequencing was done on a sample of naive CD8+ T cells sorted from blood. These receptors all come from a man aged 25 to 40 in good health.

This clone was seen a single time. This sequence joins TRBV29-1 and TRBJ1-4, with a tentative D call TRBD1 (6 bases). Trimming took off 4 bases at V and 11 bases at J, with 14 bases between the two ends. The germline V gene encodes CDR1 SQVTM and CDR2 ANQGSEA. The CDR3 loop spans 12 amino acids. The DNA for the CDR3 is TGCAGCGTTGTTTGGACAGCGGGCAAACTGTTTTTT. As protein: CSVVWTAGKLFF.

A word on this clone: The same CDR3 is also encoded by other DNA sequences in this sample. V and J are TRBV28 and TRBJ2-1; 8 positions agree with TRBD1. The V gene's germline CDR1 is MDHEN and CDR2 SYDVKM. The trim removed 5 bases at V and 2 bases at J, leaving 2 bases unmatched. The CDR3 length is 14 residues. CDR3 sequence: CASSPGQAYNEQFF. CDR3 bases: TGTGCCAGCAGTCCGGGACAGGCCTACAATGAGCAGTTCTTC.

The chain combines TRBV6-6 with TRBJ2-7; 8 bases are a match to TRBD1. The CDR3 totals 15 residues. After removal of 0 bases from V and 4 bases from J, the junction contained 5 bases not matched to a gene. The V gene's germline CDR1 is MNHNY and CDR2 SVGAGI (reference sequence). For the CDR3, the DNA is TGTGCCAGCAGTTACTCCAGGGGGCCAGAGTACGAGCAGTACTTC. Translation: CASSYSRGPEYEQYF.

V is TRBV19 and J is TRBJ2-2; D gene uncertain. The CDR3 is 13 residues long. The germline gives CDR1 LNHDA, CDR2 SQIVND (reference sequence). V was shortened by 3 bases and J by 7 bases, with 9 bases between the two germline ends. The CDR3 region is CASSMVGSGELFF. DNA of the CDR3: TGTGCCAGTAGTATGGTTGGTAGCGGGGAGCTGTTTTTT. Complete variable domain (other parts from reference TRBV19 and TRBJ2-2): DGGITQSPKYLFRKEGQNVTLSCEQNLNHDAMYWYRQDPGQGLRLIYYSQIVNDFQKGDIAEGYSVSREKKESFPLTVTSAQKNPTAFYLCASSMVGSGELFFGEGSRLTVL.

This clone was detected a few times. The chain's CDR3 is CSVVTSAKSSGNTIYF. The CDR3 DNA reads as TGCAGCGTTGTAACGTCGGCCAAGAGCTCTGGAAACACCATATATTTT. This sequence joins TRBV29-1 and TRBJ1-3; D not resolved. Germline lookup yields CDR1 SQVTM and CDR2 ANQGSEA. The V end lost 4 bases, the J end lost 0 bases, and 16 bases lay between the germline ends. CDR3 length: 16 residues.